Listed below are T cell receptor beta chains from one sample, sequenced in a study of blood T cell repertoires in COVID-19. TCRdb's copy holds only in-frame clones and misses some; the assay was immunoSEQ multiplex PCR. The sample contains around 75,000 clones, approximately 85% of which appear only once. The material sequenced was peripheral blood. The receptor set was obtained from a woman older than 75 with active or convalescent COVID-19. CDR3s leave out the opening cysteine and the closing phenylalanine or tryptophan. Fields, in order: V gene, J gene, CDR3 protein.

v_call: TRBV6-2/TRBV6-3; j_call: TRBJ2-5; cdr3_aa: ASSYTLAGYETQY
v_call: TRBV7-6; j_call: TRBJ2-2; cdr3_aa: ASSLKLASPTGELF
v_call: TRBV6-2/TRBV6-3; j_call: TRBJ2-7; cdr3_aa: ASSYSRSPAYEQY
v_call: TRBV7-9; j_call: TRBJ1-2; cdr3_aa: ASSLDRAVYGYT
v_call: TRBV20-1; j_call: TRBJ2-7; cdr3_aa: SATEAGRLYEQY
v_call: TRBV7-2; j_call: TRBJ2-1; cdr3_aa: ASSLGTSGSNEQF
v_call: TRBV13; j_call: TRBJ1-1; cdr3_aa: ASSLRGTEAF
v_call: TRBV24-1; j_call: TRBJ1-4; cdr3_aa: ATSDQQAPGEKLF
v_call: TRBV4-3; j_call: TRBJ1-2; cdr3_aa: ASSHVRGDDGYT
v_call: TRBV24-1; j_call: TRBJ2-5; cdr3_aa: ATSDGGQSYQETQY
v_call: TRBV6-5; j_call: TRBJ2-3; cdr3_aa: ASRPTGTSGSLD
v_call: TRBV19; j_call: TRBJ1-2; cdr3_aa: ASQRTEGVDGYT
v_call: TRBV6-2/TRBV6-3; j_call: TRBJ1-5; cdr3_aa: ASSYSLGTGTVQPQH
v_call: TRBV6-5; j_call: TRBJ2-5; cdr3_aa: ASSYVGAGETQY
v_call: TRBV5-4; j_call: TRBJ2-7; cdr3_aa: ASTMGGSEQY
v_call: TRBV7-2; j_call: TRBJ1-2; cdr3_aa: ASSRAGVENYGYT
v_call: TRBV18; j_call: TRBJ2-3; cdr3_aa: ASSHPAGWDTQY
v_call: TRBV7-9; j_call: TRBJ1-2; cdr3_aa: ASSSLDRALGGYT
v_call: TRBV20-1; j_call: TRBJ2-1; cdr3_aa: SARTYNEQF
v_call: TRBV5-1; j_call: TRBJ2-7; cdr3_aa: ASSKDRGPLYEQY
v_call: TRBV6-2/TRBV6-3; j_call: TRBJ2-5; cdr3_aa: ASSYSGQAANTQY
v_call: TRBV2; j_call: TRBJ1-4; cdr3_aa: ASNEAGQDNEKLF
v_call: TRBV11-2; j_call: TRBJ1-4; cdr3_aa: ASRPDRGNEKLF
v_call: TRBV7-8; j_call: TRBJ2-7; cdr3_aa: ASSPLLMRAYEQY
v_call: TRBV19; j_call: TRBJ1-2; cdr3_aa: ASSIRDSLYGYT
v_call: TRBV7-2; j_call: TRBJ1-4; cdr3_aa: ASSLSPGQAYEKLF
v_call: TRBV7-2; j_call: TRBJ2-7; cdr3_aa: ASRSSGSNEQY
v_call: TRBV6-1; j_call: TRBJ2-5; cdr3_aa: ASSESWRGAIQETQY
v_call: TRBV27; j_call: TRBJ2-3; cdr3_aa: ASSPGPARGYTQY
v_call: TRBV5-6; j_call: TRBJ1-5; cdr3_aa: ASRNTQSGGLESQPQH
v_call: TRBV29-1; j_call: TRBJ2-1; cdr3_aa: SVGDTGGRHNEQF
v_call: TRBV6-6; j_call: TRBJ2-7; cdr3_aa: ASSYSVTLGSYEQY
v_call: TRBV9; j_call: TRBJ2-1; cdr3_aa: ASRKGVYGEQF
v_call: TRBV30; j_call: TRBJ1-3; cdr3_aa: AWTPRGNTIY
v_call: TRBV7-2; j_call: TRBJ2-2; cdr3_aa: ASSPHGGANVRELF
v_call: TRBV7-9; j_call: TRBJ2-3; cdr3_aa: ASSQGGTSGGKDTQY
v_call: TRBV4-1; j_call: TRBJ2-7; cdr3_aa: ASSQDDGTVSYEQY
v_call: TRBV18; j_call: TRBJ2-2; cdr3_aa: ASSPRDKNTGELF
v_call: TRBV19; j_call: TRBJ1-1; cdr3_aa: ASSPPPGMNTEAF
v_call: TRBV28; j_call: TRBJ1-2; cdr3_aa: ASRRRAGGYT
v_call: TRBV9; j_call: TRBJ2-1; cdr3_aa: ASSVAPSQTDEQF
v_call: TRBV5-1; j_call: TRBJ1-4; cdr3_aa: ASSLEGVSEKLF
v_call: TRBV2; j_call: TRBJ1-1; cdr3_aa: ASCSTVRGGTEAF
v_call: TRBV20-1; j_call: TRBJ2-1; cdr3_aa: SASPGTGLDEQF
v_call: TRBV6-2/TRBV6-3; j_call: TRBJ2-7; cdr3_aa: ASSGTGQGSYEQY
v_call: TRBV28; j_call: TRBJ2-7; cdr3_aa: ASKYYYEQY
v_call: TRBV7-2; j_call: TRBJ1-1; cdr3_aa: ASSLQVNTEAF
v_call: TRBV11-3; j_call: TRBJ2-1; cdr3_aa: ASSPRQGRYNEQF
v_call: TRBV2; j_call: TRBJ1-1; cdr3_aa: ASSESGRPNTEAF
v_call: TRBV4-1; j_call: TRBJ1-4; cdr3_aa: ASRQSPDRFEKLF
v_call: TRBV25-1; j_call: TRBJ1-4; cdr3_aa: ASSKDGGNEKLF
v_call: TRBV2; j_call: TRBJ2-7; cdr3_aa: ASRVGQGFTYEQY
v_call: TRBV20-1; j_call: TRBJ1-5; cdr3_aa: SASSSFSNQPQH
v_call: TRBV4-1; j_call: TRBJ2-5; cdr3_aa: ASTPGQTKETQY
v_call: TRBV7-2; j_call: TRBJ2-7; cdr3_aa: ASSSTRPTEQY
v_call: TRBV7-2; j_call: TRBJ1-1; cdr3_aa: ASSLGTGNTEAF
v_call: TRBV3-1/TRBV3-2; j_call: TRBJ1-3; cdr3_aa: ASSPGESGNTIY